These 4 T cell receptor beta chains originate from one sample sequenced in a study of blood T cell repertoires in COVID-19. The method was immunoSEQ multiplex PCR; TCRdb's version includes in-frame clones alone and lacks a portion of them. The repertoire consists of some 410,000 clones, with over 75% occurring once and the leading ten covering about 0.89%. Sequencing was done on a sample of PBMCs or T cells enriched from blood (not recorded which). These receptors all stem from a woman aged 25 to 45 with acute COVID-19.

This sequence joins TRBV12-3 or TRBV12-4 and TRBJ1-1; D unclear. This CDR3 has 10 amino acids. V lost 10 bases and J lost 11, with 14 bases in between. For the CDR3, the DNA is TGTGCCACCGGGATCACACGGGCTTTCTTT. This translates into CATGITRAFF.

The V gene is TRBV7-2, the J gene TRBJ2-3; 10 positions match TRBD2. Germline loops: CDR1 SGHTA, CDR2 FQGNSA. The CDR3 is 16 residues long. Germline trimming cut 4 bases from V and 2 bases from J; bases unmatched to any gene: 6. CDR3 protein: CASSSLAGRVTDTQYF. The CDR3 DNA is TGTGCCAGCAGCTCACTAGCGGGGAGGGTCACAGATACGCAGTATTTT.

CDR3 sequence: CASSGPTAGVNEQFF. The CDR3 region has the DNA TGCGCCAGCAGTGGGCCTACGGCGGGGGTAAATGAGCAGTTCTTC. V and J are TRBV10-1 and TRBJ2-1; 7 nucleotides match TRBD2. After removal of 4 bases from V and 7 bases from J, the junction contained 10 bases not matched to a gene. The germline V gene has CDR1 WNHNN and CDR2 SYGVQD (reference sequence). This CDR3 has 15 residues.

The genes are TRBV4-1 and TRBJ2-7, with TRBD1 matching 11 bases. Germline CDR1 is MGHRA and CDR2 is YSYEKL. V was pared by 3 bases and J by 2 bases, with 3 bases of the junction left unmatched. There are 15 residues in the CDR3. Here the CDR3 reads CASSQGQGGTYEQYF. The CDR3, as DNA: TGCGCCAGCAGCCAGGGACAGGGGGGAACCTACGAGCAGTACTTC.